A single sample is the source of the 21 T cell receptor beta chains below, sequenced in a study of shared clonotypes between healthy human individuals. Profiling relied on immunoSEQ multiplex PCR, and the TCRdb table lists in-frame clones only, not all of them. The sample contains approximately 2,200,000 clones, approximately 94% of which appear only once. Naive CD8 cells, CD45RO-negative and positively selected for CCR7, excluded terminally differentiated effector memory CD45RA+ cells. Sequenced sample: naive CD8+ T cells from PBMCs. All receptors derive from a man between 18 and 35 years old in good health. Some clones in this sample may be carry-over from other donors' samples.

This clone was observed a handful of times. The sample has other DNA sequences that encode this CDR3 too. The chain uses TRBV9 and TRBJ2-1, with D unclear. The CDR3 length is 12 residues. The V gene's germline CDR1 is SGDLS and CDR2 YYNGEE. V was pared by 0 bases and J by 5 bases, with 3 bases between. The CDR3 sequence is CASSVVHNEQFF. As DNA, the CDR3 is TGTGCCAGCAGCGTAGTTCACAATGAGCAGTTCTTC.

The rearrangement links TRBV4-1 to TRBJ2-2; 9 bases align to TRBD2. Germline CDR1 reads MGHRA; CDR2 reads YSYEKL. Trimming cost V 1 base and J 1 base; bases outside gene matches: 7. The CDR3 sequence is 18 residues long. The CDR3 spells CASSQVATSGGNTGELFF. The DNA for the CDR3 is TGCGCCAGCAGCCAAGTTGCGACTAGCGGAGGGAACACCGGGGAGCTGTTTTTT.

The CDR3 region has the DNA TGTGCCAGCAGCCACCTAAGAGAACGGGGTTACAATGAGCAGTTCTTC. Residues: CASSHLRERGYNEQFF. The V gene is TRBV14, the J gene TRBJ2-1; a possible D gene is TRBD2 (5 bases). Germline V gene lookup returns CDR1 SGHDN and CDR2 FVKESK. Trimming left V 3 bases short and J 4 bases short, with 16 bases between. This CDR3 region has 16 residues.

The V gene is TRBV13, the J gene TRBJ1-1; D perhaps matches TRBD1 (5 bases). Germline V gives CDR1 PRHDT, CDR2 FYEKMQ (reference sequence). CDR3 length: 17 residues. V lost 4 bases and J lost 4, with 22 bases in between. The CDR3 sequence is CASSSDRGNGVFTEAFF. Written as DNA, the CDR3 is TGTGCCAGCAGCTCAGATAGGGGTAACGGGGTGTTCACTGAAGCTTTCTTT.

This chain links TRBV15 with TRBJ2-7, with D perhaps TRBD1 (6 bases). Germline V gene data show CDR1 as LNHNV and CDR2 as YYDKDF (reference sequence). V gave up 3 bases and J gave up 6 bases, with 24 bases separating them. There are 17 residues in the CDR3. The CDR3 coding sequence is TGTGCCACCAGCAGTACTAGAGGACAGCTGGGTGGGCGCGAGCAGTACTTC. This translates into CATSSTRGQLGGREQYF.

The genes are TRBV4-3 and TRBJ2-1; D perhaps matches TRBD1 (5 bases). The germline V gene encodes CDR1 LGHNA and CDR2 YSLEER. This CDR3 comprises 15 residues. The ends were cut back, 4 bases at V and 5 bases at J, with 15 bases in the middle. CDR3 in amino acids: CASSRQADTNNEQFF. The CDR3 nucleotides are TGCGCCAGCAGCCGCCAGGCGGACACCAACAATGAGCAGTTCTTC.

The chain links TRBV10-3 to TRBJ2-6, with a weak D call TRBD1 (5 bases). The CDR3 has 15 residues. The V gene lost 0 bases and the J gene lost 2 bases, with 5 bases spanning the gap. Germline V gene sequence: CDR1 ENHRY, CDR2 SYGVKD. CDR3 sequence reads: CAISESGAGANVLTF. CDR3 coding DNA: TGTGCCATCAGTGAGTCAGGGGCTGGGGCCAACGTCCTGACTTTC.

The genes are TRBV11-3 and TRBJ2-5; unclear D gene. V was shortened by 5 bases and J by 4 bases, with 14 bases between the two germline ends. This CDR3 has 14 residues. From germline, CDR1 is SGHNT and CDR2 YENEEA. Here the CDR3 reads CASSLRPVGETQYF. DNA for the CDR3: TGTGCCAGCAGCCTCCGACCGGTTGGAGAGACCCAGTACTTC.

The chain combines TRBV4-1 with TRBJ2-7; TRBD1 matches at 9 bases. There are 17 residues in the CDR3. The V segment lost 1 base and the J segment 1 base; nucleotides outside the gene matches: 8. The V gene's germline CDR1 is MGHRA and CDR2 YSYEKL. The CDR3 sequence is CASSQGFIGTGSYEQYF. CDR3 DNA: TGCGCCAGCAGCCAAGGATTTATCGGGACAGGGTCCTACGAGCAGTACTTC.

The chain has TRBV7-8 and TRBJ2-1; 11 bases line up with TRBD2. V lost 3 bases, J lost 6 bases, and 16 bases stayed unmatched. Germline V CDR1 and CDR2: SGHVS, FQNEAQ. The CDR3 consists of 19 residues. This chain's CDR3 is CASSFPGTSGPRFGNEQFF. The CDR3 nucleotides read TGTGCCAGCAGCTTCCCCGGGACTAGCGGACCCCGTTTCGGCAATGAGCAGTTCTTC. The variable domain in full, completed from reference TRBV7-8 and TRBJ2-1, reads GAGVSQSPRYKVAKRGQDVALRCDPISGHVSLFWYQQALGQGPEFLTYFQNEAQLDKSGLPSDRFFAERPEGSVSTLKIQRTQQEDSAVYLCASSFPGTSGPRFGNEQFFGPGTRLTVL.

As concerns this clone: This CDR3 is also generated by other DNA sequences in the sample. The CDR3 DNA sequence: TGTGCCAGCAGTCCGGGGGGGAGCGAGCAGTACTTC. Translating gives CASSPGGSEQYF. V usage is TRBV28 and J usage is TRBJ2-7, with TRBD2 matching 8 bases. With 5 bases clipped from V and 6 bases from J, the junction kept 3 bases outside the gene matches. From germline, CDR1 is MDHEN and CDR2 SYDVKM. This CDR3 comprises 12 residues.

CDR3 sequence: CASSGTGGQSTQYF. The CDR3 DNA reads TGTGCCAGTAGTGGGACCGGGGGACAGTCTACGCAGTATTTT. The chain combines TRBV19 with TRBJ2-3; a weak D match, TRBD1 (7 bases). This CDR3 contains 14 residues. V was clipped by 5 bases and J by 8 bases, with 17 bases between them. Germline CDR1 is LNHDA and CDR2 is SQIVND (reference sequence). Full variable domain (outside the CDR3, taken from reference TRBV19 and TRBJ2-3): DGGITQSPKYLFRKEGQNVTLSCEQNLNHDAMYWYRQDPGQGLRLIYYSQIVNDFQKGDIAEGYSVSREKKESFPLTVTSAQKNPTAFYLCASSGTGGQSTQYFGPGTRLTVL.

The chain recombines TRBV28 with TRBJ2-2; no clear D gene. Trimming stripped 6 bases from V and 6 bases from J, with 17 bases between. Per germline, CDR1 MDHEN and CDR2 SYDVKM. The CDR3 is 15 residues long. The CDR3 protein is CASRGHSEVSGELFF. DNA for the CDR3: TGTGCCAGCAGGGGCCATTCAGAAGTTTCCGGGGAGCTGTTTTTT.

This chain connects TRBV10-2 to TRBJ1-1, with a possible D match to TRBD1 (5 bases). Per the germline V gene, CDR1 is WSHSY and CDR2 is SAAADI. Trimming removed 7 bases from V and 0 bases from J, with 12 bases in between. The CDR3 extends over 14 amino acids. The DNA of the CDR3 is TGCGCCAGCAACCAACAGGAGATGAACACTGAAGCTTTCTTT. Protein: CASNQQEMNTEAFF.

This chain uses TRBV19 with TRBJ2-2; D not resolved. Germline CDR1 LNHDA, CDR2 SQIVND (reference sequence). With 6 bases removed from V and 4 bases from J, the gap between germline ends came to 15 bases. The CDR3 is 15 residues long. The chain's CDR3 is CASRILGLFTGELFF. The CDR3 DNA follows: TGTGCCAGTAGGATCCTCGGGCTTTTCACCGGGGAGCTGTTTTTT.

This clone was seen just once. The chain uses TRBV4-2 and TRBJ2-7; D is unclear. Trimming pared 0 bases from V and 3 bases from J, leaving 18 bases between. Germline CDR1 reads LGHNA; CDR2 reads YNFKEQ. This CDR3 is built from 17 residues. The CDR3 spells CASSQDHATTENYEQYF. In nucleotides, the CDR3 is TGTGCCAGCAGCCAAGATCATGCGACCACAGAAAACTACGAGCAGTACTTC.

This chain connects TRBV11-2 to TRBJ2-7; 10 nucleotides align to TRBD1. The CDR3 has 14 amino acids. CDR1 is SGHAT, CDR2 FQNNGV, per germline. Germline trimming cut 6 bases from V and 5 bases from J; bases unmatched to any gene: 7. The CDR3 nucleotides read TGTGCCAGCAGGACAGGGGGCGCTTGGGACGAGCAGTACTTC. This encodes CASRTGGAWDEQYF.

The chain employs TRBV7-9 and TRBJ1-2, with 8 bases fitting TRBD1. The CDR3 covers 17 residues. Germline V gene lookup returns CDR1 SEHNR and CDR2 FQNEAQ (reference sequence). After removal of 5 bases from V and 2 bases from J, the junction contained 13 bases not matched to a gene. In DNA, the CDR3 is TGTGCCAGCAGCCCGACGCGCGACAGGGGAGTCAACTATGGCTACACCTTC. Amino acid sequence: CASSPTRDRGVNYGYTF.

CDR3 sequence: CASSGLTGLSNQPQHF. The CDR3 DNA reads as TGTGCCAGCAGTGGTTTGACAGGGTTGAGCAATCAGCCCCAGCATTTT. The chain employs TRBV6-1 and TRBJ1-5, with 7 bases that match TRBD1. CDR3 length: 16 amino acids. Germline V gives CDR1 MNHNS, CDR2 SASEGT. V shed 4 bases, J shed 1 base, and the junction held 7 bases outside the gene matches.

This clone was seen a single time. This sequence joins TRBV11-2 and TRBJ2-3; D not certain. The CDR3 runs to 12 residues. The V and J ends lost 5 bases and 6 bases respectively, with 9 bases between them. The germline gives CDR1 SGHAT, CDR2 FQNNGV. CDR3: CASSLLGDTQYF. The CDR3 bases are TGTGCCAGCAGCCTCCTGGGGGATACGCAGTATTTT.

Comment on this clone: This specimen includes other DNA sequences encoding the same CDR3. V and J are TRBV27 and TRBJ2-7; 8 bases fit TRBD2. Germline V CDR1 and CDR2: MNHEY, SMNVEV (reference sequence). Trimming took 2 bases from V and 2 from J; bases not matched to a gene: 2. The CDR3 covers 14 residues. The CDR3 DNA sequence: TGTGCCAGCAGTTTAGGCGGGAGGCCCTACGAGCAGTACTTC. It is translated as CASSLGGRPYEQYF.